This T cell receptor (beta chain) was recorded in a study of blood T cell repertoires in COVID-19. Trimming stripped 3 bases from V and 0 bases from J, with 15 bases between. This CDR3 contains 18 residues. The germline CDR1 and CDR2 sequences are MNHEY and SMNVEV (reference sequence). In the authors' methods: It was from reference gene primer amplification that nucleated cell counts were estimated. Here immunoSEQ multiplex PCR was the method, and the copy in TCRdb shows in-frame clones only, minus some. That table gives V, J and clone size, and the DNA gave D and trimming. The sample holds around 66,000 clones, roughly 78% seen once. In this sample, this clone turned up once.

V gene TRBV27 combines with J gene TRBJ2-6; D is ambiguous. Sequenced sample: peripheral blood. This clonotype was sampled from a human donor in a cohort sampled during active COVID-19. In DNA, the CDR3 is TGTGCCAGCAGTTTCCAGACACCGGCGCTCTCTGGGGCCAACGTCCTGACTTTC. It is translated as CASSFQTPALSGANVLTF.